These 8 T cell receptor beta chains came from one sample sequenced in a study of the immune and genomic landscape of osteosarcoma. Clones were sequenced by immunoSEQ multiplex PCR, and TCRdb holds only the in-frame ones, with some missing. Altogether a few thousand clones are present, approximately 78% being singletons, with the ten largest covering 8.5% to 10%. The specimen was metastatic tumor tissue from the lung. These receptors were obtained from a young woman with osteosarcoma.

This chain joins TRBV5-3 and TRBJ1-3; perhaps TRBD1 as D (5 bases). TRBV5-3 is annotated as an ORF whose role is uncertain. The CDR3 contains 15 residues. V lost 5 bases to trimming and J lost 0 bases, with 12 bases between them. The DNA for the CDR3 is TGTGCCAGAAGGGTCGGGGGAGGCTCTGGAAACACCATATATTTT. As protein: CARRVGGGSGNTIYF.

This clone has just a few counts. The V gene is TRBV2, the J gene TRBJ2-5, with 12 bases identical to TRBD2. V lost 6 bases, J lost 1 base, and 6 bases stayed unmatched. The CDR3 totals 16 residues. In germline, CDR1 is SNHLY, CDR2 FYNNEI. CDR3 nucleotides: TGTGCCAGCAGCCTCGGACTAGCGGGGATCCAAGAGACCCAGTACTTC. Its protein product is CASSLGLAGIQETQYF.

V and J are TRBV5-4 and TRBJ1-1; perhaps TRBD1 as D (6 bases). V dropped 0 bases and J dropped 4 bases, with 10 bases sitting between them. Germline CDR1 reads SGHNT; CDR2 reads YYREEE (reference sequence). This CDR3 has 14 residues. The CDR3 spells CASSLDSGATEAFF. The CDR3 DNA follows: TGTGCCAGCAGCTTGGATTCAGGGGCCACTGAAGCTTTCTTT.

As for this clone: This sample also contains other DNA sequences that code for the same CDR3. This chain connects TRBV4-1 to TRBJ2-7; D unclear. Germline V gives CDR1 MGHRA, CDR2 YSYEKL. Trimming cost V 4 bases and J 2 bases, with 9 bases left between them. The CDR3 extends over 13 amino acids. DNA for the CDR3: TGCGCCAGCAGCCCGCTTTTAGCCTACGAGCAGTACTTC. Its protein is CASSPLLAYEQYF.

The rearrangement uses TRBV4-2 and TRBJ2-5, with 9 bases identical to TRBD2. The CDR3 sequence is 15 residues long. Per the germline V gene, CDR1 is LGHNA and CDR2 is YNFKEQ. V was pared by 0 bases and J by 3 bases, with 2 bases of the junction left unmatched. The chain's CDR3 is CASSQDRGGEETQYF. The CDR3 bases are TGTGCCAGCAGCCAAGATCGCGGGGGGGAAGAGACCCAGTACTTC.

The chain recombines TRBV19 with TRBJ2-1; 9 bases map to TRBD2. The length of the CDR3 is 15 residues. From germline, CDR1 is LNHDA and CDR2 SQIVND (reference sequence). The ends lost 10 bases at V and 4 bases at J; junction bases unmatched: 11. The CDR3 coding sequence is TGTGCCACTAAAGATAGAGCGGGGGGATACAATGAGCAGTTCTTC. Translation: CATKDRAGGYNEQFF.

V gene TRBV28 combines with J gene TRBJ2-2, with TRBD1 as a possible D gene (6 bases). The V gene's germline CDR1 is MDHEN and CDR2 SYDVKM. The CDR3 consists of 16 residues. Trimming pared 6 bases from V and 0 bases from J, leaving 14 bases between. CDR3: CASRRLDRPNTGELFF. For the CDR3, the DNA is TGTGCCAGCAGGAGGCTCGACAGGCCGAACACCGGGGAGCTGTTTTTT.

This clone has just a few counts. The V call is TRBV30, the J call TRBJ1-4; 7 positions agree with TRBD1. The germline gives CDR1 GTSNPN, CDR2 SVGIG (reference sequence). V lost 2 bases to trimming and J lost 11 bases; unmatched junction nucleotides: 8. The length of the CDR3 is 13 residues. This CDR3 reads CAWSLRGQWKLFF. CDR3 DNA: TGTGCCTGGAGTCTTAGGGGGCAGTGGAAACTGTTTTTT.